This TCR beta chain was captured in a study of cytomegalovirus exposure and HLA in healthy donors (dated by TCRdb to about 2017). Notes on the research overall: A later analysis indicated that the 130 or so validation repertoires were generated on the platform also employed for the 666 repertoires of the first cohort. The study aimed to test whether signatures of past pathogen exposure could be identified by cataloging public T cell receptors. Besides the first cohort of roughly 660 subjects, a separate validation cohort made up of over 100 different subjects was used. To predict cytomegalovirus infection status, the study brought together high-throughput TCR immunosequencing, statistical association of individual TCRs with disease status, and machine learning.

The donors were included in the validation cohort of 120 subjects, a group kept apart from the roughly 610-subject first cohort. General study outcomes and caveats: Of the cluster scores, around 95% were above 0 in a later analysis, which found that TCRs clustered in the first cohort also tended to co-occur in the roughly 130 validation repertoires. Cytomegalovirus status was reported to be diagnosed by the classifier with high specificity and sensitivity in both the original and validation cohorts. In the study, approximately 160 TCR beta chains were listed as associated with cytomegalovirus. Most TCR sequences were observed very rarely across donors, whereas some public TCRs were present in many individuals. According to the authors, the approach could potentially be generalized to other disease states and immunological phenotypes. Three of the identified cytomegalovirus-associated TCR beta chains were confirmed in vitro to be specific for cytomegalovirus antigens. All 110 or so repertoires were used to score co-occurrence in the validation cohort in a later analysis, because that analysis had no HLA typing for the cohort.

Library prep was done by the immunoSEQ multiplex PCR assay. The paper's data handling went like this. A statistical classification framework was developed to diagnose cytomegalovirus status using the catalog of TCR beta chain sequences. TCRdb mirrors the immuneACCESS table, restricted to in-frame sequences. Some clones are absent from its copies; in checked studies, under half trace to an unresolved V gene, and the reason for the others is unknown. That table gives V, J and clone size, and the DNA gave D and trimming. This sample comprises more than 250,000 clones, around 90% of them detected only once. The ten largest clones represent 0.95% to 1.5% of the sample. As regards this clone: Which antigen it targets is not known. The sample holds no much larger clone one base away, and base qualities are not on file.

The source of this sequence is a woman younger than 45 in good health and CMV-seropositive. The specimen was PBMCs.

The CDR3 reads CASSFATDTQYF. The DNA sequence is given as TGTGCCAGCAGCTTCGCCACAGATACGCAGTATTTT. The chain links TRBV5-4 with TRBJ2-3; the D gene assignment is ambiguous. CDR1 SGHNT and CDR2 YYREEE are derived from the germline V gene (reference sequence). The junction shows trimming of 2 bases on V and 2 bases on J, plus 3 bases between the germline ends. The CDR3 sequence holds 12 residues, the cysteine and phenylalanine included. Only the CDR3 DNA stays, 36 bases, in frame from base 1.